This is a list of T cell receptor beta chains from one sample in a study of cytomegalovirus exposure and HLA in healthy donors. Data came from immunoSEQ multiplex PCR; TCRdb stores just in-frame clones and leaves some out. This sample yields about 190,000 clones, of which about 85% are seen a single time; under 1.2% belongs to the top ten. The specimen sequenced was PBMCs. These receptors came from a boy younger than 10 in good health and CMV-seronegative. Each CDR3 is given with its conserved first and last residue.

CASSRIGAETQYF,TRBV2,TRBJ2-5
CASSLVLGTSGGRSSYEQYF,TRBV5-1,TRBJ2-7
CASSAGTGFKETQYF,TRBV19,TRBJ2-5
CASSLTGTEETQYF,TRBV5-1,TRBJ2-5
CASSQRAGGTGELFF,TRBV6-6,TRBJ2-2
CASRDRVNSPLHF,TRBV27,TRBJ1-6
CASNPTGRNTEAFF,TRBV27,TRBJ1-1
CATSRVSGRNQPQHF,TRBV15,TRBJ1-5
CASSISYRTRREKLFF,TRBV19,TRBJ1-4
CASSQVSGPHTEAFF,TRBV14,TRBJ1-1
CSASGTSATSYEQYF,TRBV29-1,NA
CSSRVQGTGNTIYF,TRBV7-9,TRBJ1-3
CAWSVVVPQGNQPQHF,TRBV30,TRBJ1-5
CASSFSGPYEQYF,TRBV28,TRBJ2-7
CSAETGPFYGYTF,TRBV29-1,TRBJ1-2
CASSSSGVWKYF,TRBV11-2,TRBJ2-7